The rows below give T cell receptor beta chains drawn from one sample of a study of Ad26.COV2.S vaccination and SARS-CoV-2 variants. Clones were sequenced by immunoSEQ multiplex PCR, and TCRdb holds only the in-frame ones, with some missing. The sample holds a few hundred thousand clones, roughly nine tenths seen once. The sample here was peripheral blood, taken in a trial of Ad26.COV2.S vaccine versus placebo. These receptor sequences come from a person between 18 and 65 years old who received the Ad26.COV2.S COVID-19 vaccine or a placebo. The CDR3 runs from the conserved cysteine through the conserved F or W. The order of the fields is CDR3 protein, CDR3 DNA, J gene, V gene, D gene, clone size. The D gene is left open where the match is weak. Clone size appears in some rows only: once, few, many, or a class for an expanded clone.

CASRTAGGPYNEQFF,TGTGCCAGTAGAACAGCGGGAGGACCCTACAATGAGCAGTTCTTC,TRBJ2-1,TRBV19,TRBD2,.
CASSIRLGDSNQPQHF,TGTGCCAGTAGTATAAGGCTGGGGGATAGCAATCAGCCCCAGCATTTT,TRBJ1-5,TRBV19,.,.
CASSLSGANNEKLFF,TGTGCCAGCAGCTTGTCAGGGGCAAATAATGAAAAACTGTTTTTT,TRBJ1-4,TRBV5-4,.,.
CASSEVEGVGSNQPQHF,TGTGCCAGCAGTGAGGTGGAGGGGGTAGGTAGCAATCAGCCCCAGCATTTT,TRBJ1-5,TRBV2,.,.
CASSQDTYSYEQYF,TGCGCCAGCAGCCAGGACACCTACTCCTACGAGCAGTACTTC,TRBJ2-7,TRBV4-1,.,.
CASSLAGNQPQHF,TGTGCCAGCAGTTTAGCCGGGAATCAGCCCCAGCATTTT,TRBJ1-5,TRBV27,.,.
CASIGLGFNEQFF,TGTGCCAGCATAGGGCTGGGTTTCAATGAGCAGTTCTTC,TRBJ2-1,TRBV7-9,.,.
CASRTLPGQGSHSNQPQHF,TGTGCCAGCAGGACCTTACCGGGACAGGGTAGCCATAGCAATCAGCCCCAGCATTTT,TRBJ1-5,TRBV6-4,TRBD1,.
CASTIGVGYYEQYF,TGTGCCAGCACCATTGGGGTGGGTTACTACGAGCAGTACTTC,TRBJ2-7,TRBV6-5,.,.
CASSQVTTPYNEQFF,TGTGCCAGCAGCCAAGTGACAACCCCCTACAATGAGCAGTTCTTC,TRBJ2-1,TRBV7-9,.,.
CSASRTAVSTDTQYF,TGCAGTGCCAGTAGGACTGCAGTGAGCACAGATACGCAGTATTTT,TRBJ2-3,TRBV20-1,.,.
CASSSFLGSNQPQHF,TGTGCCAGCAGCTCCTTCTTGGGGAGCAATCAGCCCCAGCATTTT,TRBJ1-5,TRBV7-2,.,.
CSSRGLDTEAFF,TGCAGCTCCAGGGGATTAGACACTGAAGCTTTCTTT,TRBJ1-1,TRBV29-1,.,.
CASSQRAVSGGAADTQYF,TGCGCCAGCAGCCAACGAGCCGTTAGCGGGGGGGCAGCAGATACGCAGTATTTT,TRBJ2-3,TRBV4-3,TRBD2,.
CASSGDSSYNEQFF,TGTGCCAGCTCGGGGGATTCCTCCTACAATGAGCAGTTCTTC,TRBJ2-1,TRBV7-9,.,.
CASSVVPLAGGEDTQYF,TGTGCCAGCAGCGTAGTCCCACTAGCGGGAGGGGAAGATACGCAGTATTTT,TRBJ2-3,TRBV9,TRBD2,.
CASSLSGHWLNTEAFF,TGTGCCAGCAGCTTAAGCGGACACTGGTTGAACACTGAAGCTTTCTTT,TRBJ1-1,TRBV13,.,.
CASGPVGTEAFF,TGTGCTAGTGGTCCGGTGGGCACTGAAGCTTTCTTT,TRBJ1-1,TRBV12-5,.,.
CASSYGPGANGYTF,TGTGCCAGCAGTTACGGGCCGGGGGCGAACGGCTACACCTTC,TRBJ1-2,TRBV6-2/TRBV6-3,.,few
CASSLGGGPGYGYTF,TGTGCCAGCAGCTTAGGAGGGGGGCCAGGCTATGGCTACACCTTC,TRBJ1-2,TRBV7-2,.,.
CASSPGREGNQPQHF,TGTGCCAGCTCACCGGGAAGGGAAGGCAATCAGCCCCAGCATTTT,TRBJ1-5,TRBV18,.,.
CAISGADTQYF,TGTGCCATCAGTGGAGCAGATACGCAGTATTTT,TRBJ2-3,TRBV10-3,.,.
CASSLAYSEAFF,TGTGCCAGCAGCTTAGCCTACAGTGAAGCTTTCTTT,TRBJ1-1,TRBV7-9,.,.
CASSYTITRNTEAFF,TGTGCCAGCTCATATACGATTACACGGAACACTGAAGCTTTCTTT,TRBJ1-1,TRBV18,.,.
CASSLSSVGQEVYGYTF,TGTGCCAGCAGTTTATCGTCTGTCGGCCAGGAGGTCTATGGCTACACCTTC,TRBJ1-2,TRBV27,.,.
CASKEGGAYNSPLHF,TGTGCCAGTAAGGAGGGGGGGGCCTATAATTCACCCCTCCACTTT,TRBJ1-6,TRBV19,.,.
CASSQDPSGTVYGYTF,TGCGCCAGCAGCCAAGATCCCTCCGGGACAGTGTATGGCTACACCTTC,TRBJ1-2,TRBV4-3,TRBD1,.
CASSSLRDRGYGYTF,TGTGCCAGCAGTTCGCTCCGGGACAGGGGATATGGCTACACCTTC,TRBJ1-2,TRBV27,TRBD1,.
CASGFPQGGHGYTF,TGTGCTAGTGGTTTCCCCCAGGGCGGTCATGGCTACACCTTC,TRBJ1-2,TRBV12-5,.,.
CASSRPYNEQFF,TGTGCCAGCAGCCGACCCTACAATGAGCAGTTCTTC,TRBJ2-1,TRBV7-8,.,.
CSFPLGGSRRGTDTQYF,TGCAGCTTCCCGTTGGGCGGGAGCCGACGTGGCACAGATACGCAGTATTTT,TRBJ2-3,TRBV29-1,TRBD2,.
CASSDGVNYGYTF,TGTGCCAGCAGTGACGGGGTAAACTATGGCTACACCTTC,TRBJ1-2,TRBV2,.,.
CASRDLSREWEQYF,TGTGCCAGCAGAGACTTAAGCCGTGAGTGGGAGCAGTACTTC,TRBJ2-7,TRBV6-5,.,.
CASSQGGQGSLGIYEQYF,TGTGCCAGCAGCCAAGGGGGACAGGGGTCTCTCGGTATCTACGAGCAGTACTTC,TRBJ2-7,TRBV5-4,TRBD1,.
CASSLALGDSPLHF,TGTGCCAGCAGCTTAGCGTTGGGGGATTCACCCCTCCACTTT,TRBJ1-6,TRBV7-9,.,.
CSVKGNYNSPLHF,TGCAGCGTTAAGGGCAACTATAATTCACCCCTCCACTTT,TRBJ1-6,TRBV29-1,.,.
CASSLEGGLSYEQYF,TGTGCCAGCAGCTTAGAAGGGGGCCTCTCCTACGAGCAGTACTTC,TRBJ2-7,TRBV7-9,TRBD1,.
CASSEDERLAADMNTEAFF,TGTGCCAGCAGTGAAGATGAGCGCTTGGCGGCGGATATGAACACTGAAGCTTTCTTT,TRBJ1-1,TRBV2,.,.
CASSTTGTTSEKLFF,TGTGCCAGCAGTACCACAGGCACTACAAGCGAAAAACTGTTTTTT,TRBJ1-4,TRBV6-5,.,.
CSVEESGIYEQYF,TGCAGCGTTGAGGAGTCTGGCATCTACGAGCAGTACTTC,TRBJ2-7,TRBV29-1,.,.
CASSLDVGGTYEQYF,TGTGCCAGCAGCTTAGATGTGGGAGGGACCTACGAGCAGTACTTC,TRBJ2-7,TRBV7-6,TRBD2,.
CASSPGDRSNEQFF,TGCGCCAGCAGCCCAGGGGACAGATCCAATGAGCAGTTCTTC,TRBJ2-1,TRBV5-1,TRBD1,.
CASIAERDRGNTIYF,TGTGCCAGTATTGCCGAAAGGGACAGGGGAAACACCATATATTTT,TRBJ1-3,TRBV19,TRBD1,.
CASSGSSGYGYTF,TGCGCCAGTTCTGGTTCGTCAGGCTATGGCTACACCTTC,TRBJ1-2,TRBV5-1,.,.
CAWSGVQGEKLFF,TGTGCCTGGAGTGGGGTCCAGGGAGAAAAACTGTTTTTT,TRBJ1-4,TRBV30,.,.
CASSPQGQVRGYTF,TGTGCCAGCAGCCCACAGGGCCAAGTACGGGGCTACACCTTC,TRBJ1-2,TRBV7-8,.,.
CASSPLSGSQETQYF,TGTGCCAGCTCACCACTCAGCGGGAGCCAAGAGACCCAGTACTTC,TRBJ2-5,TRBV18,TRBD2,.
CASSSRDTSYSGNTIYF,TGTGCCAGCAGCTCCCGGGACACTTCTTACTCTGGAAACACCATATATTTT,TRBJ1-3,TRBV9,.,.
CASSVVGFGDTQYF,TGTGCCAGCAGCGTAGTGGGTTTTGGGGATACGCAGTATTTT,TRBJ2-3,TRBV9,.,.
CASSGNTLNTEAFF,TGTGCCAGCAGCGGAAACACCTTGAACACTGAAGCTTTCTTT,TRBJ1-1,TRBV9,.,.
CASSVGLSGVAANEKLFF,TGTGCCAGCAGCGTAGGCTTGTCGGGGGTGGCAGCTAATGAAAAACTGTTTTTT,TRBJ1-4,TRBV9,.,.
CASSPHPTSGIDNEQFF,TGCGCCAGCAGCCCCCATCCCACTAGCGGGATAGATAATGAGCAGTTCTTC,TRBJ2-1,TRBV5-1,TRBD2,.
CASSQVETGGQDTEAFF,TGCGCCAGCAGCCAAGTCGAAACAGGGGGCCAGGACACTGAAGCTTTCTTT,TRBJ1-1,TRBV4-1,TRBD1,.
CASSIFGTIGDTEAFF,TGTGCCAGTAGTATATTCGGAACAATAGGGGACACTGAAGCTTTCTTT,TRBJ1-1,TRBV19,.,.
CASSLRAACTF,TGTGCCAGCAGTTTAAGGGCAGCCTGCACCTTC,TRBJ1-2,TRBV28,.,.
CASSEGTSGANVLTF,TGCGCCAGCAGTGAGGGAACCTCTGGGGCCAACGTCCTGACTTTC,TRBJ2-6,TRBV10-1,.,.
CASSPPDNTGELFF,TGTGCCAGCAGCCCTCCTGACAACACCGGGGAGCTGTTTTTT,TRBJ2-2,TRBV7-2,.,.
CAISGEAGTQETQYF,TGTGCCATCAGTGGGGAAGCGGGGACCCAAGAGACCCAGTACTTC,TRBJ2-5,TRBV10-3,TRBD2,.